There are many counts of the clone carrying this T cell receptor beta chain. Its antigen is as yet unknown. One end of the junction does not line up with germline, which may come from a read error. The germline CDR1 and CDR2 sequences are SNHLY and FYNNEI. The CDR3 runs to 10 residues. Sample time point: patch test 2, 6 weeks after DPC sensitization. Specified treatment: therapeutic diphenylcyclopropenone sensitization with weekly scalp DPC. These data originate in a study of human T cells and chemical hapten exposure. Background on the study: Weekly administration of diphenylcyclopropenone to the scalp of patients continued throughout the roughly 25-week study. Notes on the study in general: DPC sensitization left the count of TCRs above 1 in 1000 unchanged. A positive correlation with patch test score was found for PT1 expanded TCR counts.

TCRdb recomputed calls from the RACE reads with MiXCR, one row per CDR3 protein. The sample yields 84,000 or so distinct CDR3 sequences, about a tenth seen once. The chain employs TRBV2 and TRBJ2-5; D call uncertain. Sequences were derived from whole blood, sampled in connection with sensitization to the hapten diphenylcyclopropenone (DPC). This clonotype was obtained from a woman in her 30s with alopecia areata. Some clones in this sample may be carry-over from other donors' samples. The CDR3 loop reads CASSESGEHF. The DNA for the CDR3 is TGTGCCAGCAGTGAATCTGGGGAACACTTC.